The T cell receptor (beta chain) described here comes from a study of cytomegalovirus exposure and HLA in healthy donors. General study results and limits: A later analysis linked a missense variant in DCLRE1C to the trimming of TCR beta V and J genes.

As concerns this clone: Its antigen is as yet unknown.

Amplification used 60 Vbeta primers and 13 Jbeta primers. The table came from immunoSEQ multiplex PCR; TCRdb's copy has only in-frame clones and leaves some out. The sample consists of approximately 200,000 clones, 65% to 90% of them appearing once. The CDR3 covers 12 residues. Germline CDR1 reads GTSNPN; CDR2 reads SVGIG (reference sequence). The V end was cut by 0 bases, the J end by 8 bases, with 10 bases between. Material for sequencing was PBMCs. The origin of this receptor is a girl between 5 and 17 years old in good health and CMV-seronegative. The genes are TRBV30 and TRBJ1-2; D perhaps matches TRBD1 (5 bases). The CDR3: CAWSVQAGGYTF. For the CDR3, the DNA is TGTGCCTGGAGTGTACAGGCAGGAGGCTACACCTTC.